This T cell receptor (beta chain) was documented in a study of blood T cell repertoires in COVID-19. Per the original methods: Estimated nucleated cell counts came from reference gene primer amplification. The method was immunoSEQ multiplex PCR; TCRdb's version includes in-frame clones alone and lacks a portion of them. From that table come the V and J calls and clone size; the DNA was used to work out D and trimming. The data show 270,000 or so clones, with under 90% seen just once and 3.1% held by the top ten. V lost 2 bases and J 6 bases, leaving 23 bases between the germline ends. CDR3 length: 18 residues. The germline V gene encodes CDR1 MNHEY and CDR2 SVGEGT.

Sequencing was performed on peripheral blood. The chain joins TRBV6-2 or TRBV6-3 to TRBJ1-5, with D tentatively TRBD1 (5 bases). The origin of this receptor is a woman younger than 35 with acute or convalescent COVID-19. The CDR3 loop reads CASSYDLQGPFLGQPQHF. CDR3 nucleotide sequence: TGTGCCAGCAGTTACGACCTGCAGGGCCCATTCCTGGGTCAGCCCCAGCATTTT.